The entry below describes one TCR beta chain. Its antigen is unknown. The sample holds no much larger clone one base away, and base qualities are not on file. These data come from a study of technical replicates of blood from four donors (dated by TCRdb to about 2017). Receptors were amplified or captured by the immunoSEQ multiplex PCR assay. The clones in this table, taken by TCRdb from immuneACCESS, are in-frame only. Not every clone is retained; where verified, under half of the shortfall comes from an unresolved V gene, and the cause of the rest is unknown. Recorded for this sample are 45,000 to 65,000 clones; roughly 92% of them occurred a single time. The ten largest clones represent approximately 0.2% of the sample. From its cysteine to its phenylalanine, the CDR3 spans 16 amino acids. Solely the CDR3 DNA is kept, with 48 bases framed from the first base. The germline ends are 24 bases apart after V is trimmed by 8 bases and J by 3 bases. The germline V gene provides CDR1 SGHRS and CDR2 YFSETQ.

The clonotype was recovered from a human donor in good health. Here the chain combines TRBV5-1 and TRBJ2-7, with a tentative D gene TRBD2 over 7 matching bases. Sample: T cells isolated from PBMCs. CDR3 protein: CASRWGGETILYEQYF. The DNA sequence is TGCGCCAGTCGGTGGGGGGGCGAGACTATACTCTACGAGCAGTACTTC.